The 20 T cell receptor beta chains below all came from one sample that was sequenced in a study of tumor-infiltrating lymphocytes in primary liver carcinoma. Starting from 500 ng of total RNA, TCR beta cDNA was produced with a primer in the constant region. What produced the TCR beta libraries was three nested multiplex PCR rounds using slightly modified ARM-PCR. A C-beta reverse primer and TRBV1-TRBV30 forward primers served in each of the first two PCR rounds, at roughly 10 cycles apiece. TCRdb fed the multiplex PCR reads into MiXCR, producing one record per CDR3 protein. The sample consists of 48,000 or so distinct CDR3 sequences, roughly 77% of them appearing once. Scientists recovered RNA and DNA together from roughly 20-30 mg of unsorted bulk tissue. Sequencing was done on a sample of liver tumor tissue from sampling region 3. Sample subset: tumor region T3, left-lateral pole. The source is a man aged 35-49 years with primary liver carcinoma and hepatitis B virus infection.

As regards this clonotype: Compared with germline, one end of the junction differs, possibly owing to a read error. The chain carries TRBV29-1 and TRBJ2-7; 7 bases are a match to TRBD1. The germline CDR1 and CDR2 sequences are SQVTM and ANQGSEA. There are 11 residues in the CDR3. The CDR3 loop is CSVEGANEHCF. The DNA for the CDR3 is TGCAGTGTTGAGGGGGCCAACGAGCACTGCTTC.

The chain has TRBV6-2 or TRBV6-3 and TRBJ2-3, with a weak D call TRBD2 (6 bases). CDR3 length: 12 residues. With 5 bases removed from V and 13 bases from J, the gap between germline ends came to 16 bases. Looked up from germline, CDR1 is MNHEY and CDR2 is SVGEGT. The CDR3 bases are TGTGCCAGCAGTATCATCGGGAGTGACAAGTATTTT. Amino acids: CASSIIGSDKYF.

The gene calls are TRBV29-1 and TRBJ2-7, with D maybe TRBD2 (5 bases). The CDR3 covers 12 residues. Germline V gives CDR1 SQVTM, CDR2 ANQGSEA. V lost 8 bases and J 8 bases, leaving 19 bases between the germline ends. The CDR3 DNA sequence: TGCAGCTCGTGGCTGAAATCGGGAAAGCAGTACTTC. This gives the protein CSSWLKSGKQYF.

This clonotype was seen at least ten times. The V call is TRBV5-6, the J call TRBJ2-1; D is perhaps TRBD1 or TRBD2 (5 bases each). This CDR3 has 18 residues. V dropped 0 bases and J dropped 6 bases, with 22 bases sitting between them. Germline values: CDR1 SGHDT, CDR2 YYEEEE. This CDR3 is CASSLAGTARQFVNEQFF. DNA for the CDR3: TGTGCCAGCAGCTTGGCCGGGACCGCGCGGCAATTCGTCAATGAGCAGTTCTTC. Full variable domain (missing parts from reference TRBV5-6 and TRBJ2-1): DAGVTQSPTHLIKTRGQQVTLRCSPKSGHDTVSWYQQALGQGPQFIFQYYEEEERQRGNFPDRFSGHQFPNYSSELNVNALLLGDSALYLCASSLAGTARQFVNEQFFGPGTRLTVL.

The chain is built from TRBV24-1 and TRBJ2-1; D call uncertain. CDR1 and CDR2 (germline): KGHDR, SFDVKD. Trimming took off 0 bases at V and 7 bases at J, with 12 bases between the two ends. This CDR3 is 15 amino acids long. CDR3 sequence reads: CATSDLGRIGNEQFF. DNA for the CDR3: TGTGCCACCAGTGATTTGGGACGAATTGGGAATGAGCAGTTCTTC.

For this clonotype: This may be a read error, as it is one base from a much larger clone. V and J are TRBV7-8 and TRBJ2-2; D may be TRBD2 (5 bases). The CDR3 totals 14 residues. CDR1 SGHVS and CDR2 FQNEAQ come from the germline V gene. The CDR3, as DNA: TGTGCCAGCAGCTTGTCCGGCCAAACCGGGGAGCCGTTTTTT. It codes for CASSLSGQTGEPFF.

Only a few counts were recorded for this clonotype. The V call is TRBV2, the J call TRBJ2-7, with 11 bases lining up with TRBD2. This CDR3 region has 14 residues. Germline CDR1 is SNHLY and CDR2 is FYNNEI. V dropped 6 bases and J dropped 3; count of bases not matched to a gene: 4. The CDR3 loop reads CASRGGLADYEQYF. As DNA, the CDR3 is TGTGCCAGCAGGGGGGGACTAGCGGACTACGAGCAGTACTTC.

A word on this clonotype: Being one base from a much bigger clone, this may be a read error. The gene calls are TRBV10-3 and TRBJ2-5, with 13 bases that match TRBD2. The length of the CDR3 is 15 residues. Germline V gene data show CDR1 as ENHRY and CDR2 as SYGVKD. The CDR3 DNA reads TGTGCCATCAGGGGGACTAGCGGGAATTTGGAGACCCGGTACTTC. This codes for CAIRGTSGNLETRYF.

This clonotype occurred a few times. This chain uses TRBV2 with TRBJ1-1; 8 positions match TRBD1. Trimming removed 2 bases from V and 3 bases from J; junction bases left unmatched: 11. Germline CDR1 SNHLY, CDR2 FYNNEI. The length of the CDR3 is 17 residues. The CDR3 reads CASSEQGTGNGDTEAFF. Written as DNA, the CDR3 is TGTGCCAGCAGTGAACAAGGGACAGGAAACGGGGACACTGAAGCTTTCTTT.

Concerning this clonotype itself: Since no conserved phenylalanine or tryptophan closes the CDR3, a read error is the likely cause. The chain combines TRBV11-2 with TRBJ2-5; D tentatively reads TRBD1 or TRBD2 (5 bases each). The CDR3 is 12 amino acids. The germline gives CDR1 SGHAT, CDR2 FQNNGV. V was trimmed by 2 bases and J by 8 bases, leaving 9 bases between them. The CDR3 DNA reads TGTGCCAGCAGCTTAATGGGGGACACCCAGTACTCT. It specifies CASSLMGDTQYS.

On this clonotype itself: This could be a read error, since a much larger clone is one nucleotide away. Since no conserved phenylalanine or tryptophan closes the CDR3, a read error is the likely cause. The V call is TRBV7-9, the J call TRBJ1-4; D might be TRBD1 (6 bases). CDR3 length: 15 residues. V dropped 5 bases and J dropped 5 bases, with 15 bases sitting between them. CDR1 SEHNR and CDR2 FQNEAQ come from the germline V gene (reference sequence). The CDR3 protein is CASSGTTGLNEKLFS. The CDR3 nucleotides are TGTGCCAGCAGCGGAACGACAGGCCTAAATGAAAAACTGTTTTCT.

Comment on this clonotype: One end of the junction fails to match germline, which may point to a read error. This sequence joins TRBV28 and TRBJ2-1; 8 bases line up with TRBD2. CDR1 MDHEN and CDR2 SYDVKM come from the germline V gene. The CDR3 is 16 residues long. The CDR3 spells CTSSSRAGGSYNEQIF. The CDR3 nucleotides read TGTACCAGCAGCTCTCGTGCGGGAGGTTCCTACAATGAGCAGATCTTC.

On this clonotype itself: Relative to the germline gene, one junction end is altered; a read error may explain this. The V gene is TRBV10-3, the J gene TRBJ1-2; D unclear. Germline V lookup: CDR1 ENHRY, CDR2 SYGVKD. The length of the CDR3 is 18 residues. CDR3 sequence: CAISESVHRSATNYGYAF. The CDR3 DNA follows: TGTGCCATCAGTGAGTCCGTACACAGATCAGCTACTAACTATGGCTACGCCTTC.

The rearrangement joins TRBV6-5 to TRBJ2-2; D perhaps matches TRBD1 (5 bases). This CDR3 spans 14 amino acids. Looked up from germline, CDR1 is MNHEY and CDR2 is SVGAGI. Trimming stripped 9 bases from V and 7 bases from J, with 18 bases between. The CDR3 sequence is CASGAGMGNGELFF. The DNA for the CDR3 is TGTGCCAGTGGAGCAGGGATGGGGAACGGGGAGCTGTTTTTT.

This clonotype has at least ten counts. CDR3 region: CASSPRTVMNTEAFF. The CDR3, as DNA: TGTGCCAGCAGCCCCCGGACAGTTATGAACACTGAAGCTTTCTTT. The chain joins TRBV6-6 to TRBJ1-1; a possible D gene is TRBD1 (6 bases). With 6 bases removed from V and 0 bases from J, the gap between germline ends came to 14 bases. CDR1 and CDR2 from the germline V gene are MNHNY and SVGAGI (reference sequence). The CDR3 is 15 amino acids.

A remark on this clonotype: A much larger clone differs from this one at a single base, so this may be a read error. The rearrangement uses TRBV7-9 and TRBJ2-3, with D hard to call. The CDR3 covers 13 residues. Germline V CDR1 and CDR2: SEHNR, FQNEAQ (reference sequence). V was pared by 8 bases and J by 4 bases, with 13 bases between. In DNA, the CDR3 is TGTGCCAGCGAAAGCGAGAGCGCAGATACGCAGTATTTT. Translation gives CASESESADTQYF. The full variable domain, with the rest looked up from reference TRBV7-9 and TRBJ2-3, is DTGVSQNPRHKITKRGQNVTFRCDPISEHNRLYWYRQTLGQGPEFLTYFQNEAQLEKSRLLSDRFSAERPKGSFSTLEIQRTEQGDSAMYLCASESESADTQYFGPGTRLTVL.

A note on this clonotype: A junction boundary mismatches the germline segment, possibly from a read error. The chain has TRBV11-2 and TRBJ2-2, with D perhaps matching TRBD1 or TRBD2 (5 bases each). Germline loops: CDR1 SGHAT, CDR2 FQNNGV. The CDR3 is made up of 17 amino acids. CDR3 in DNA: TGTGTCAGCAGCTTAGTTGGGACGTACCCAGGGACCAGGGAGCTGTTTTTT. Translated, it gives CVSSLVGTYPGTRELFF.

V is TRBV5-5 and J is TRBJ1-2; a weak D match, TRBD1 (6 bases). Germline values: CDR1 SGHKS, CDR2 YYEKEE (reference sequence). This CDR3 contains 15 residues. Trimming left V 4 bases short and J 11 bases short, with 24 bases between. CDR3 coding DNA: TGTGCCAGCAGCATCCGGACAGATTTTAACTATGATTACACCTTC. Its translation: CASSIRTDFNYDYTF.

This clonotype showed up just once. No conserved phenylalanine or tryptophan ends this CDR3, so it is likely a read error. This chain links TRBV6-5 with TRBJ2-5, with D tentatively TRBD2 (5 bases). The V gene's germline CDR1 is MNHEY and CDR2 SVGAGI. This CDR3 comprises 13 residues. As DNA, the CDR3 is TGTGCCATTTCCTCGTCCCGGGAAGAGACTCAGTACATC. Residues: CAISSSREETQYI.

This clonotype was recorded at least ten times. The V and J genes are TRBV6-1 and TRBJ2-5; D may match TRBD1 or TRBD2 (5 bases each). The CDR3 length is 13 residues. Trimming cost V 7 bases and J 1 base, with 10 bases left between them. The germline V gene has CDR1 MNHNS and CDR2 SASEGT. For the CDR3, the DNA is TGTGCCAGCACCAGGGAGATCCAAGAGACCCAGTACTTC. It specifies CASTREIQETQYF.